Listed below are T cell receptor beta chains from one sample, sequenced in a study of shared clonotypes between healthy human individuals. Clones were read by immunoSEQ multiplex PCR, and TCRdb kept only the in-frame ones, dropping some. In the table there are approximately 710,000 clones, less than 95% of which are singletons. The specimen sequenced was memory CD8+ T cells from PBMCs. These receptors were obtained from a man between 18 and 35 years old in good health. Some clones in this sample may be carry-over from other donors' samples. The CDR3 runs from the conserved cysteine through the conserved F or W. The D gene is left open where the match is weak. Rows may omit the clone size; those that give it use once, few, many or a size class.

v_gene	abundance	d_gene	j_gene	CDR3aa	CDR3nt
TRBV25-1	NA	NA	TRBJ1-3	CASSEFAGVDTIYF	TGCGCCAGCAGTGAATTTGCAGGGGTGGACACCATATATTTT
TRBV7-6	NA	NA	TRBJ2-1	CASSLGPGPSYNEQFF	TGTGCCAGCAGCTTAGGTCCAGGGCCTTCCTACAATGAGCAGTTCTTC
TRBV7-9	NA	TRBD1	TRBJ1-4	CASRTGINEKLFF	TGTGCCAGCCGGACAGGGATAAATGAAAAACTGTTTTTT
TRBV6-5	NA	NA	TRBJ1-2	CASSYGGDDYGYTF	TGTGCCAGCAGTTACGGTGGAGATGACTATGGCTACACCTTC
TRBV19	NA	TRBD1	TRBJ1-5	CASSSRGQSNQPQHF	TGTGCCAGTAGTAGTAGGGGACAGAGCAATCAGCCCCAGCATTTT
TRBV30	NA	TRBD1	TRBJ2-7	CAWTTDRVTYEQYF	TGTGCCTGGACCACGGACAGGGTGACCTACGAGCAGTACTTC
TRBV5-6	NA	NA	TRBJ2-5	CASSLRIGRGWSETQYF	TGTGCCAGCAGCTTGCGAATCGGCCGGGGATGGTCGGAGACCCAGTACTTC
TRBV15	NA	NA	TRBJ1-1	CATSAREGVYTEAFF	TGTGCCACCAGCGCCCGGGAGGGGGTATACACTGAAGCTTTCTTT
TRBV18	few	NA	TRBJ1-1	CASSPDLGNTEAFF	TGTGCCAGCTCACCCGACCTAGGGAACACTGAAGCTTTCTTT
TRBV6-4	NA	NA	TRBJ2-3	CASSAFGGTGDTQYF	TGTGCCAGCAGTGCGTTCGGCGGAACGGGGGATACGCAGTATTTT
TRBV2	NA	NA	TRBJ2-7	CASVGDPTYEQYF	TGTGCCAGCGTTGGGGACCCCACCTACGAGCAGTACTTC
TRBV7-9	NA	NA	TRBJ2-1	CASSSDGDEFF	TGTGCCAGCAGCTCGGACGGGGATGAGTTCTTC
TRBV7-9	NA	NA	TRBJ2-7	CASSLDIFSAYEQYF	TGTGCCAGCAGCTTAGATATCTTTAGTGCCTACGAGCAGTACTTC
TRBV7-9	NA	TRBD1	TRBJ2-7	CASSLEAGGIYEQYF	TGTGCCAGCAGCTTAGAGGCAGGGGGAATTTACGAGCAGTACTTC
TRBV27	NA	TRBD1	TRBJ1-5	CASSPDGDRGYNQPQHF	TGTGCCAGCAGTCCGGACGGGGACAGGGGTTACAATCAGCCCCAGCATTTT
TRBV21-1	once	NA	TRBJ2-7	CASSTRWDVGPYEQYF	TGTGCCAGCAGCACCCGTTGGGACGTTGGGCCCTACGAGCAGTACTTC